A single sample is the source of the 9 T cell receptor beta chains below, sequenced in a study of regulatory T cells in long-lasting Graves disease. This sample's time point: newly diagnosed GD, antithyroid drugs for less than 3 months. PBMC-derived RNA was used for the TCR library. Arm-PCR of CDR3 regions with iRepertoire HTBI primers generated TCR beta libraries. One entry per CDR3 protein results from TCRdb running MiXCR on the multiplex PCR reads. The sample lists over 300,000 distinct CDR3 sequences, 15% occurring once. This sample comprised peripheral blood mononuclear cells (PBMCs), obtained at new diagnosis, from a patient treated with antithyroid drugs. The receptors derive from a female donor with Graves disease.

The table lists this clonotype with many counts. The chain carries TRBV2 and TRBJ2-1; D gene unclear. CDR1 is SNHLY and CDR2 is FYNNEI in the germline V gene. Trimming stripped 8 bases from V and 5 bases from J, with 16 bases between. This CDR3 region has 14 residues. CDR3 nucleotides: TGTGCCAGCCTTCCCCTCCTCGGCCACAATGAGCAGTTCTTC. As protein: CASLPLLGHNEQFF.

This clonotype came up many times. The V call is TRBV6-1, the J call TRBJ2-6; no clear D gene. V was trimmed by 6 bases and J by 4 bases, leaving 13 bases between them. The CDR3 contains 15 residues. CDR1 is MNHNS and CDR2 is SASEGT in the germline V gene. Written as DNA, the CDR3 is TGTGCCAGCAGCAACCGTTGGAGCGGGGCCAACGTCCTGACTTTC. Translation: CASSNRWSGANVLTF.

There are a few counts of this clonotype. The CDR3 region has the DNA TGTGCCAGCTCACCGCCCAAATATGGCTACACCTTC. It translates to CASSPPKYGYTF. This chain links TRBV18 with TRBJ1-2; no clear D. Germline CDR1 is KGHSH and CDR2 is LQKENI. The CDR3 extends over 12 amino acids. Trimming stripped 3 bases from V and 5 bases from J, with 7 bases between.

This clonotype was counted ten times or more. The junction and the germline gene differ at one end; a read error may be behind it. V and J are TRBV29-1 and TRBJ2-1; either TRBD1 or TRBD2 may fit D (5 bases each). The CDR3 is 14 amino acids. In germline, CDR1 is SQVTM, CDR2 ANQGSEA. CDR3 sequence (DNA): TGCAGCGCTGAACGAGGGGCCGGCTATAATGAGCAGTTCTTC. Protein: CSAERGAGYNEQFF.

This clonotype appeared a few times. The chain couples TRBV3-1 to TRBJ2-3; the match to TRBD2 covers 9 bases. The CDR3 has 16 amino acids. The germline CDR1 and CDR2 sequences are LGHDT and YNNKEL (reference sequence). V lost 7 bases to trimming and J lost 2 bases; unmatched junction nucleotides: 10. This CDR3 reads CASTRRSGGYTDTQYF. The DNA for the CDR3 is TGTGCCAGCACCCGCCGAAGCGGGGGGTACACAGATACGCAGTATTTT.

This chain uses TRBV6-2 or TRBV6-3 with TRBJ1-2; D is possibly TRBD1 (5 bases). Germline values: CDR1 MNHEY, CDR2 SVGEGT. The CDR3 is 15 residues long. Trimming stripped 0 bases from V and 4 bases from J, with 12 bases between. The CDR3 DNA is TGTGCCAGCAGTTACTCGATGAGGGACCTCTATGGCTACACCTTC. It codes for CASSYSMRDLYGYTF.

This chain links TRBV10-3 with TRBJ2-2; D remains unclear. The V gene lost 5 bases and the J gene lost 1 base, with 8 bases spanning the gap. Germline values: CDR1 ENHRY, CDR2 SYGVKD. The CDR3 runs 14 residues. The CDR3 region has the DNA TGTGCCATCAGTTGGACGGTGAACACCGGGGAGCTGTTTTTT. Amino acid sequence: CAISWTVNTGELFF.

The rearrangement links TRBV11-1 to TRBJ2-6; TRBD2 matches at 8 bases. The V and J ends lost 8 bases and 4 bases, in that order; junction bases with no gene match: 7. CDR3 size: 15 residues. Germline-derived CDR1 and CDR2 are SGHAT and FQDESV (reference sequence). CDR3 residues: CASLPGGSGANVLTF. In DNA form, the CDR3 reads TGTGCCAGCCTTCCGGGGGGGTCCGGGGCCAACGTCCTGACTTTC.

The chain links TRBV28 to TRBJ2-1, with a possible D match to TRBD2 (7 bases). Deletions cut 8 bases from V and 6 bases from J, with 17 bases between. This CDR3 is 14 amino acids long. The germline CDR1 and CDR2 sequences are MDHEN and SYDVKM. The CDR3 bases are TGTGCCAGCCTTGGGGGGGCCCCCTTCAATGAGCAGTTCTTC. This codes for CASLGGAPFNEQFF.